Described below is a single T cell receptor beta chain sequence and its context. Its antigen is unknown. Germline loops: CDR1 SEHNR, CDR2 FQNEAQ (reference sequence). The CDR3 length is 13 residues. V dropped 7 bases and J dropped 0 bases, with 9 bases sitting between them. The source of the sample is a study of shared clonotypes between healthy human individuals. Study-level points and caveats: Clonotype sharing across donors was expected to vary with sequencing depth.

Generated by immunoSEQ multiplex PCR, the TCRdb table keeps only in-frame clones and is missing some. The table records under 1,100,000 clones, more than 75% of them present only once. The sequencing input was memory CD4+ T cells from PBMCs. Subset indicated: CD45RA-negative fraction. The sequence derives from a man aged 18-30 years in good health. Some clones in this sample may be carry-over from other donors' samples. The chain uses TRBV7-9 and TRBJ1-1; D gene uncertain. The CDR3, as DNA: TGTGCCAGCAATGGGGTGGTGAACACTGAAGCTTTCTTT. The encoded protein is CASNGVVNTEAFF.